This paragraph reports one TCR beta chain. The antigen it recognizes is unknown. There are no base qualities to consult, and no much larger clone falls within one base. The entry originates in a study of blood T cell repertoires in COVID-19 (dated by TCRdb to about 2020). Study-wide context: The collaborator samples originated in the United States, Italy and Spain and spanned the acute and convalescent phases of COVID-19. Sample metadata almost always included a de-identified subject ID, COVID-19 status, age in years and sex. Samples were obtained from the ongoing ImmuneRACE study (first 160 participants) and from some 1,300 subjects provided by 6 global collaborators. The repertoires were made available in a free public database intended to serve as a resource for research on the immune response to SARS-CoV-2. Deeply sampled blood TCRbeta repertoires from subjects exposed to, actively infected with, or recovered from COVID-19 were included in the dataset. Where HLA class I and class II types were available, the types were taken from metadata supplied by the sample provider, not from assay-based typing. The material from the prospective study consisted of cDNA or gDNA derived from T cells, B-cell-depleted T cells, or PBMCs. Here is what the overall study found, with its caveats: The amount of clinical and demographic metadata varied by source and participant and was provided uncurated.

The immunoSEQ Assay, a bias-controlled multiplex PCR, was used to amplify TCRbeta CDR3 regions from genomic DNA. The original methods were these. Nucleated cell counts per sample were estimated from amplification of reference gene primers within the assay. To quantify the absolute abundance of each unique TCRbeta CDR3 rearrangement, sequence reads were collapsed and filtered. For each sample, productive Simpson clonality was calculated by taking the square root of Simpson's diversity index across productive rearrangements. This immuneACCESS table, as held by TCRdb, lists in-frame sequences with V and J called but not all clones. Of the missing ones, under half trace to an unresolved V gene in checked studies; the others have no known cause. The V and J calls and clone size are taken from that table; D and trimming were inferred from the DNA. Across this sample there are roughly 250,000 clones, with more than 75% seen only once. The top ten constitute 0.99% of the sample.

Another Seattle source contributed samples from volunteer blood donors who had recovered from COVID-19. Whole blood was collected in K2EDTA tubes by collaborating institutions according to the institutions' own protocols. For TCRbeta analysis, collaborator samples were shipped as frozen whole blood, as isolated PBMCs, or as DNA extracted from either sample type. CDR1 and CDR2, per the germline V gene, are SGDLS and YYNGEE. The CDR3 starts with the cysteine, ends with the phenylalanine, and has 16 residues. The DNA shown is the 48-base CDR3, in frame from base 1. V is trimmed back by 0 bases and J by 4 bases, and the junction contains 6 bases that no gene match accounts for.

The sample consisted of peripheral blood. The TCR was taken from a woman in her 40s who had recovered from COVID-19. The chain joins TRBV9 to TRBJ2-1; TRBD2 matches 8 bases in the middle. The nucleotides are TGTGCCAGCAGCGTAGCGGGGGGGGAGGGTTACAATGAGCAGTTCTTC. This is translated as CASSVAGGEGYNEQFF.